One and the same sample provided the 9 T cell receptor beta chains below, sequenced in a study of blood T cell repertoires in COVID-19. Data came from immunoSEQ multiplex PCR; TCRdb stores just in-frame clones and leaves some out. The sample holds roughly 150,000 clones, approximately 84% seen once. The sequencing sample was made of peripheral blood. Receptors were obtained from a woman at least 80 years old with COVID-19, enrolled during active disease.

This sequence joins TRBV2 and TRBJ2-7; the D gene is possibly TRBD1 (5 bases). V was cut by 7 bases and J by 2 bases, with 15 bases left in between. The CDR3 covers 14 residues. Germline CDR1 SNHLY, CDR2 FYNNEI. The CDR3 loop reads CASTQTQVPYEQYF. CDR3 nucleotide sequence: TGTGCCAGCACCCAGACACAGGTACCCTACGAGCAGTACTTC.

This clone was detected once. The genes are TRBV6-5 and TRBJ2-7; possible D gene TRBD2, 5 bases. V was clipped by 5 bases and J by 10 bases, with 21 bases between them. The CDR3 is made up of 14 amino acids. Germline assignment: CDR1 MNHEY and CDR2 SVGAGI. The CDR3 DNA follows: TGTGCCAGCAGTCCTGGGCTCGCGAGCGGTGCTCAGTACTTC. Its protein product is CASSPGLASGAQYF.

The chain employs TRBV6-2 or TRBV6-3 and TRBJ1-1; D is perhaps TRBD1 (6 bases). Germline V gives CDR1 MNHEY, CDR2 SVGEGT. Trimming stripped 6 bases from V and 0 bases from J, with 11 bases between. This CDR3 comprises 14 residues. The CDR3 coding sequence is TGTGCCAGCAGCGACAGGCACATGAACACTGAAGCTTTCTTT. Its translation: CASSDRHMNTEAFF.

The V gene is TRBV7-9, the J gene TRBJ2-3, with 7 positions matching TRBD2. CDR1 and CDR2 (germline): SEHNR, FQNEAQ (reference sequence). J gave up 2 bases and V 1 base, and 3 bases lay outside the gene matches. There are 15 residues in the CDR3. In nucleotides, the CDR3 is TGTGCCAGCAGCTTAGATGGGACTACCACAGATACGCAGTATTTT. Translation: CASSLDGTTTDTQYF.

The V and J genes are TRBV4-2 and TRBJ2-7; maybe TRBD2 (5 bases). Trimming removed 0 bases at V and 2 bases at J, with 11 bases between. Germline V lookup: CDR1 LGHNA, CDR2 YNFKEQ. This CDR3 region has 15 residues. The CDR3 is CASSQDRGKTYEQYF. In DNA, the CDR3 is TGTGCCAGCAGCCAAGATCGGGGAAAAACCTACGAGCAGTACTTC.

The CDR3 DNA follows: TGTGCCAGCAGTTTCCCCGACAGGGACGAGCAGTACTTC. Its protein is CASSFPDRDEQYF. The chain uses TRBV12-3 or TRBV12-4 and TRBJ2-7; 7 bases are a match to TRBD1. After removal of 3 bases from V and 5 bases from J, the junction contained 4 bases not matched to a gene. The CDR3 runs to 13 residues.

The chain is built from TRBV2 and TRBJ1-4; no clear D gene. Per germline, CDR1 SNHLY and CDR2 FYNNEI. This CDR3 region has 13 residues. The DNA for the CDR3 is TGTGCGACTAATTGGGCAACTAATGAAAAACTGTTTTTT. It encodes CATNWATNEKLFF.

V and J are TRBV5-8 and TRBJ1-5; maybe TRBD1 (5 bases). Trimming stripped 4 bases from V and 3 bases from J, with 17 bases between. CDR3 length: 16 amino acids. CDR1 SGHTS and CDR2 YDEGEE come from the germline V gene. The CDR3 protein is CASSLIISTDNQPQHF. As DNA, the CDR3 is TGTGCCAGCAGCCTCATAATTTCGACAGACAATCAGCCCCAGCATTTT.

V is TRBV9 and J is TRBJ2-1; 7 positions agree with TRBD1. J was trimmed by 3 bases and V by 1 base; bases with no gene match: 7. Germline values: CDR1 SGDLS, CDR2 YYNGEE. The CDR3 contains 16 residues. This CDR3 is CASSVKGAKNYNEQFF. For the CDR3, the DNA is TGTGCCAGCAGCGTAAAGGGGGCTAAAAACTACAATGAGCAGTTCTTC.